The clone carrying this TCR beta chain was seen more than once but under ten times. There were only Caucasian adults among the donors, and all lived in Nashville, Tennessee. CD4+ cells yielded CD45RA+ naive and CD45RA-negative memory subsets. This entry is derived from a study of shared clonotypes between healthy human individuals. The assay was run at deep level. Measured with immunoSEQ multiplex PCR; TCRdb has only the in-frame clones, and not every one. The repertoire consists of millions of clones, with roughly 92% occurring once and the leading ten covering around 0.14%. This CDR3 contains 13 residues. CDR1 is GTSNPN, CDR2 SVGIG, per germline (reference sequence). V lost 0 bases and J 7 bases, leaving 10 bases between the germline ends.

The sequencing input was naive CD4+ T cells sorted from blood. Subset reported: CD45RA+ positively selected. V and J are TRBV30 and TRBJ2-1, with D maybe TRBD2 (6 bases). The receptor was derived from a man between 18 and 29 years old in good health. For the CDR3, the DNA is TGTGCCTGGAGTGTACGCGGGGAGAATGAGCAGTTCTTC. Translated, it gives CAWSVRGENEQFF.